The 21 T cell receptor beta chains below all came from one sample that was sequenced in a study of shared clonotypes between healthy human individuals. Clones were sequenced by immunoSEQ multiplex PCR, and TCRdb holds only the in-frame ones, with some missing. The sample has some 2.4 million clones, approximately 93% seen once. Specimen: naive CD4+ T cells from PBMCs. This sample's subset: CD45RA+ positively selected. The source is a man younger than 35 in good health. Some clones in this sample may be carry-over from other donors' samples.

This sequence joins TRBV7-2 and TRBJ2-7; D unresolved. V lost 4 bases, J lost 5 bases, and 6 bases lay in between. This CDR3 contains 11 residues. The germline V gene has CDR1 SGHTA and CDR2 FQGNSA. The DNA for the CDR3 is TGTGCCAGCAGCTCCGGAGACGAGCAGTACTTC. Translation gives CASSSGDEQYF.

This sequence joins TRBV5-6 and TRBJ2-7; D may be TRBD2 (6 bases). The V gene lost 6 bases and the J gene lost 0 bases, with 16 bases spanning the gap. The CDR3 runs 15 residues. CDR1 is SGHDT, CDR2 YYEEEE, per germline. This chain's CDR3 is CASTRRIAASYEQYF. CDR3 sequence (DNA): TGTGCCAGCACCCGCCGGATAGCGGCCTCCTACGAGCAGTACTTC.

This clone appeared a single time. The same CDR3 arises from other DNA sequences in this sample as well. The chain recombines TRBV18 with TRBJ2-5; D ambiguous. Germline V gene lookup returns CDR1 KGHSH and CDR2 LQKENI. This CDR3 is built from 12 residues. Trimming left V 0 bases short and J 5 bases short, with 4 bases between. DNA of the CDR3: TGTGCCAGCTCACCACCCTGGGAGACCCAGTACTTC. Encoded protein: CASSPPWETQYF.

This clone came up once. Additional DNA sequences in this sample encode the identical CDR3. The chain has TRBV7-9 and TRBJ2-7, with D unresolved. The germline CDR1 and CDR2 sequences are SEHNR and FQNEAQ (reference sequence). V was clipped by 1 base and J by 1 base, with 8 bases between them. This CDR3 has 14 amino acids. The CDR3 nucleotides read TGTGCCAGCAGCTTAGGGGGAACGTCCTACGAGCAGTACTTC. Translation: CASSLGGTSYEQYF. The full variable domain, in which reference TRBV7-9 and TRBJ2-7 provide the parts outside the CDR3, is DTGVSQNPRHKITKRGQNVTFRCDPISEHNRLYWYRQTLGQGPEFLTYFQNEAQLEKSRLLSDRFSAERPKGSFSTLEIQRTEQGDSAMYLCASSLGGTSYEQYFGPGTRLTVT.

The chain couples TRBV28 to TRBJ2-7; 8 bases map to TRBD2. The CDR3 spans 14 residues. Germline loops: CDR1 MDHEN, CDR2 SYDVKM. The trim removed 0 bases at V and 7 bases at J, leaving 5 bases unmatched. The CDR3 coding sequence is TGTGCCAGCAGTTTATGGCGGGAGGCCGAGGAGCAGTACTTC. Its translation: CASSLWREAEEQYF.

The rearrangement uses TRBV28 and TRBJ1-1, with no clear D. V was shortened by 1 base and J by 11 bases, with 8 bases between the two germline ends. Per germline, CDR1 MDHEN and CDR2 SYDVKM. This CDR3 has 11 amino acids. This CDR3 reads CASSLFTLAFF. CDR3 nucleotide sequence: TGTGCCAGCAGTTTATTTACTCTGGCTTTCTTT.

V and J are TRBV28 and TRBJ2-7; TRBD2 agrees at 7 bases. V shed 5 bases and J 1 base; nucleotides not matched to a gene: 8. The CDR3 extends over 15 amino acids. Per the germline V gene, CDR1 is MDHEN and CDR2 is SYDVKM. CDR3 protein: CASSPPGLDSYEQYF. DNA for the CDR3: TGTGCCAGCAGTCCTCCTGGACTAGATTCCTACGAGCAGTACTTC.

The rearrangement links TRBV27 to TRBJ1-2; D might be TRBD1 (5 bases). Germline CDR1 is MNHEY and CDR2 is SMNVEV (reference sequence). Trimming pared 4 bases from V and 5 bases from J, leaving 23 bases between. The CDR3 covers 17 residues. CDR3 sequence reads: CASSSSGTVAIMYGYTF. The CDR3 DNA is TGTGCCAGCAGTTCAAGCGGGACCGTCGCAATTATGTATGGCTACACCTTC.

This sequence joins TRBV19 and TRBJ2-6; D perhaps matches TRBD1 (5 bases). With 4 bases removed from V and 0 bases from J, the gap between germline ends came to 7 bases. This CDR3 spans 15 amino acids. The germline gives CDR1 LNHDA, CDR2 SQIVND (reference sequence). This chain's CDR3 is CASSRQFSGANVLTF. The CDR3 DNA follows: TGTGCCAGTAGTAGACAGTTCTCTGGGGCCAACGTCCTGACTTTC.

The CDR3 DNA is TGTGCCAGCAGTGAGGCGGGACAGAAACACAATGAGCAGTTCTTC. It encodes CASSEAGQKHNEQFF. The V call is TRBV11-2, the J call TRBJ2-1, with D possibly being TRBD1 (7 bases). Germline CDR1 is SGHAT and CDR2 is FQNNGV. The CDR3 is 15 residues long. With 6 bases removed from V and 5 bases from J, the gap between germline ends came to 17 bases. Full variable domain (remainder filled in from reference TRBV11-2 and TRBJ2-1): EAGVAQSPRYKIIEKRQSVAFWCNPISGHATLYWYQQILGQGPKLLIQFQNNGVVDDSQLPKDRFSAERLKGVDSTLKIQPAKLEDSAVYLCASSEAGQKHNEQFFGPGTRLTVL.

This clone was recorded once. This chain joins TRBV5-1 and TRBJ1-1; D may be TRBD1 (6 bases). V was cut by 5 bases and J by 8 bases, with 16 bases left in between. CDR1 is SGHRS, CDR2 YFSETQ, per germline. The CDR3 sequence is 13 residues long. The CDR3 loop is CASRPDVTGEAFF. CDR3 in DNA: TGCGCCAGCAGACCCGACGTAACAGGGGAAGCTTTCTTT. The variable domain in full, completed from reference TRBV5-1 and TRBJ1-1, reads KAGVTQTPRYLIKTRGQQVTLSCSPISGHRSVSWYQQTPGQGLQFLFEYFSETQRNKGNFPGRFSGRQFSNSRSEMNVSTLELGDSALYLCASRPDVTGEAFFGQGTRLTVV.

The count of this clone is one. The same CDR3 arises from other DNA sequences in this sample as well. V gene TRBV2 combines with J gene TRBJ1-4; 9 nucleotides agree with TRBD1. From germline, CDR1 is SNHLY and CDR2 FYNNEI. V lost 3 bases, J lost 8 bases, and 4 bases stayed unmatched. This CDR3 comprises 14 residues. CDR3 DNA sequence: TGTGCCAGCAGTGAGGACAGGGGTGGGGAAAAACTGTTTTTT. Amino acid sequence: CASSEDRGGEKLFF.

The chain is built from TRBV9 and TRBJ1-5, with D possibly being TRBD1 (6 bases). The CDR3 runs to 14 residues. Germline CDR1 SGDLS, CDR2 YYNGEE. Between the trimmed V and J ends, which lost 5 bases and 0 bases, there was a span of 9 bases. The CDR3 here is CASSRGDSNQPQHF. CDR3 bases: TGTGCCAGCAGTAGGGGGGATAGCAATCAGCCCCAGCATTTT.

V gene TRBV7-2 combines with J gene TRBJ2-6; D ambiguous. Trimming removed 2 bases at V and 1 base at J, with 9 bases between. Germline-derived CDR1 and CDR2 are SGHTA and FQGNSA. The CDR3 sequence is 16 residues long. The CDR3 loop is CASSLPGYSGANVLTF. In DNA form, the CDR3 reads TGTGCCAGCAGCTTACCGGGTTATTCTGGGGCCAACGTCCTGACTTTC.

The chain uses TRBV28 and TRBJ2-7; either TRBD1 or TRBD2 may fit D (5 bases each). The CDR3 extends over 15 amino acids. V was pared by 5 bases and J by 5 bases, with 19 bases between. Germline CDR1 and CDR2: MDHEN and SYDVKM. The CDR3 DNA reads TGTGCCAGCAGTGCCCGGGACGGTTGGGTCCACGAGCAGTACTTC. This gives the protein CASSARDGWVHEQYF.

On this clone itself: Other DNA sequences in this sample translate to the same CDR3. The chain uses TRBV5-1 and TRBJ2-7; a weak D match, TRBD1 (5 bases). Trimming stripped 0 bases from V and 1 base from J, with 11 bases between. Germline CDR1 SGHRS, CDR2 YFSETQ. The CDR3 is 15 residues long. CDR3: CASSLAPQGSYEQYF. CDR3 DNA sequence: TGCGCCAGCAGCTTGGCCCCCCAGGGTTCCTACGAGCAGTACTTC. Together with reference TRBV5-1 and TRBJ2-7, the CDR3 gives the full variable domain: KAGVTQTPRYLIKTRGQQVTLSCSPISGHRSVSWYQQTPGQGLQFLFEYFSETQRNKGNFPGRFSGRQFSNSRSEMNVSTLELGDSALYLCASSLAPQGSYEQYFGPGTRLTVT.

The V call is TRBV9, the J call TRBJ2-3, with D perhaps matching TRBD1 (6 bases). Trimming stripped 3 bases from V and 4 bases from J, with 15 bases between. The CDR3 loop spans 15 amino acids. The germline V gene has CDR1 SGDLS and CDR2 YYNGEE. The CDR3: CASSATSGVADTQYF. In DNA, the CDR3 is TGTGCCAGCAGCGCAACCTCAGGGGTCGCAGATACGCAGTATTTT.

This clone was found once. This chain links TRBV2 with TRBJ1-5; D possibly corresponds to TRBD1 (5 bases). The germline CDR1 and CDR2 sequences are SNHLY and FYNNEI. V was shortened by 3 bases and J by 4 bases, with 10 bases between the two germline ends. The CDR3 is made up of 14 amino acids. CDR3 sequence: CASSESRVNQPQHF. CDR3 nucleotide sequence: TGTGCCAGCAGTGAGTCCAGGGTTAATCAGCCCCAGCATTTT.

The chain combines TRBV18 with TRBJ1-5; the D gene is possibly TRBD1 (5 bases). With 2 bases removed from V and 11 bases from J, the gap between germline ends came to 22 bases. The CDR3 has 16 residues. The germline V gene has CDR1 KGHSH and CDR2 LQKENI. This CDR3 reads CASSPIGHGGSGTQHF. Here the CDR3 DNA reads TGTGCCAGCTCACCAATAGGACACGGGGGTTCCGGGACCCAGCATTTT.

This rearrangement joins TRBV4-1 to TRBJ2-7; maybe TRBD2 (5 bases). Germline values: CDR1 MGHRA, CDR2 YSYEKL. The V gene lost 6 bases and the J gene lost 5 bases, with 17 bases spanning the gap. The CDR3 spans 14 residues. The CDR3 spells CASRPGIGRDEQYF. For the CDR3, the DNA is TGCGCCAGCAGACCGGGAATTGGACGCGACGAGCAGTACTTC.

As to this clone: The identical CDR3 is also encoded by other nucleotide sequences in the sample. The chain uses TRBV7-9 and TRBJ2-5; D might be TRBD1 (5 bases). CDR3 length equals 11 residues. V was trimmed by 7 bases and J by 5 bases, leaving 8 bases between them. Germline values: CDR1 SEHNR, CDR2 FQNEAQ (reference sequence). CDR3 coding DNA: TGTGCCAGCACCTCAGGGGAGACCCAGTACTTC. The encoded protein is CASTSGETQYF.